This T cell receptor beta chain was sequenced during a study of cytomegalovirus exposure and HLA in healthy donors. Regarding the study as a whole: According to a subsequent analysis, TCR clusters identified in the first cohort showed a tendency to co-occur across the roughly 120 validation repertoires. While the bulk of TCR sequences proved rare, some public TCRs turned up in many donors. The study recorded around 160 TCR beta chains that were cytomegalovirus-associated.

Sequenced by immunoSEQ multiplex PCR; TCRdb stores in-frame clones only, minus some. The table shows about 200,000 clones, with about nine tenths occurring only once. The donors were members of the roughly 120-subject validation cohort (separate from the approximately 670-subject first cohort). This clone was seen only once. What it binds is not known. Sequencing was performed on PBMCs. This clonotype originated in a woman younger than 35 in good health and CMV-seropositive.

The CDR3 DNA is TGTGCCAGCAGTGCTACGGGACTAGCGGGAGTGCGGGATACGCAGTATTTT. This translates into CASSATGLAGVRDTQYF. The gene calls are TRBV27 and TRBJ2-3; TRBD2 matches 14 bases. This CDR3 spans 17 amino acids. Per germline, CDR1 MNHEY and CDR2 SMNVEV (reference sequence). The J segment lost 6 bases and the V segment lost 5 bases, leaving 10 bases of the junction unmatched.